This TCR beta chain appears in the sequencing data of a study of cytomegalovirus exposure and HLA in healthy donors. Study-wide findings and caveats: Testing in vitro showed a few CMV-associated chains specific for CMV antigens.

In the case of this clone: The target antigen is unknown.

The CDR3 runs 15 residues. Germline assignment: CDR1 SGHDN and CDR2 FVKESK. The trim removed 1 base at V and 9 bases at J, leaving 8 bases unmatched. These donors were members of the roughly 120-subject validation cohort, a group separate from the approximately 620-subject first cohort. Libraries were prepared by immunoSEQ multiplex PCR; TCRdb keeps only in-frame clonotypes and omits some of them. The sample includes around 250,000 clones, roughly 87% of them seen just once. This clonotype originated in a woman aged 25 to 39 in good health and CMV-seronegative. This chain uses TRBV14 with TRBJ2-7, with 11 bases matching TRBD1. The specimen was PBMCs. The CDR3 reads CASSQGGQGALGQYF. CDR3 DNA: TGTGCCAGCAGCCAAGGCGGACAGGGGGCATTAGGGCAGTACTTC.